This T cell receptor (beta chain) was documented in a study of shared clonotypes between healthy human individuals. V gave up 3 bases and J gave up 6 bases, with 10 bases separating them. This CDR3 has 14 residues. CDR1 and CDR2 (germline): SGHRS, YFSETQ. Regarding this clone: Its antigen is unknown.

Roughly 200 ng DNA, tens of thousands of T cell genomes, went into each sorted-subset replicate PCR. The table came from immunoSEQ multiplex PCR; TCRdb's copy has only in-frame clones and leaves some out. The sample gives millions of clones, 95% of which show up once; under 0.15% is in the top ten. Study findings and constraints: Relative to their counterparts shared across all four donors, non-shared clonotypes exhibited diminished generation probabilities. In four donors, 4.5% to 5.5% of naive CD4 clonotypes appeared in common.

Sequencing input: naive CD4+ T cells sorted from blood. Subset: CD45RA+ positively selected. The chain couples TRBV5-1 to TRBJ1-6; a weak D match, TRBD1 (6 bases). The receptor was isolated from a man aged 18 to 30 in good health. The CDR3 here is CASSWDTRNSPLHF. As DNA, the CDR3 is TGCGCCAGCAGCTGGGACACACGTAATTCACCCCTCCACTTT.